Below, 3 T cell receptor beta chains from the same sample are listed, as sequenced in a study of blood T cell repertoires in COVID-19. Only in-frame clones appear in the TCRdb table, and some are missing; sequencing was by immunoSEQ multiplex PCR. The sample contains about 330,000 clones, roughly 82% of which appear only once. Sequenced material: peripheral blood. Receptors originate from a woman aged 45 to 65 with acute or convalescent COVID-19.

On this clone itself: Other DNA sequences in the same sample also yield this CDR3. This chain joins TRBV7-3 and TRBJ2-3; possible D gene TRBD2, 6 bases. V lost 5 bases to trimming and J lost 1 base, with 7 bases between them. Germline CDR1 SGHTA, CDR2 FQGTGA. The CDR3 length is 13 residues. The CDR3 here is CASSPSGTDTQYF. In DNA form, the CDR3 reads TGTGCCAGCAGCCCTAGCGGCACAGATACGCAGTATTTT.

This clone was observed once. The gene calls are TRBV15 and TRBJ2-7; 7 bases align to TRBD1. Trimming removed 3 bases from V and 0 bases from J; junction bases left unmatched: 2. This CDR3 is built from 14 residues. Germline lookup yields CDR1 LNHNV and CDR2 YYDKDF (reference sequence). The CDR3 is CATSRGDSSYEQYF. The CDR3 bases are TGTGCCACCAGCAGGGGGGACAGCTCCTACGAGCAGTACTTC. Together with reference TRBV15 and TRBJ2-7, the CDR3 gives the full variable domain: DAMVIQNPRYQVTQFGKPVTLSCSQTLNHNVMYWYQQKSSQAPKLLFHYYDKDFNNEADTPDNFQSRRPNTSFCFLDIRSPGLGDTAMYLCATSRGDSSYEQYFGPGTRLTVT.

J is TRBJ2-7 and V is TRBV2, with 8 bases that match TRBD2. The CDR3 totals 15 residues. The germline V gene encodes CDR1 SNHLY and CDR2 FYNNEI. The J segment lost 2 bases and the V segment lost 3 bases, leaving 6 bases of the junction unmatched. The CDR3 is CASSDFPGGPYEQYF. CDR3 in DNA: TGTGCCAGCAGTGATTTTCCGGGAGGGCCCTACGAGCAGTACTTC.